The sequence of this T cell receptor (beta chain) was determined in a study of shared clonotypes between healthy human individuals. The CDR3 covers 16 residues. The V gene lost 1 base and the J gene lost 1 base, with 13 bases spanning the gap. Germline-derived CDR1 and CDR2 are LNHNV and YYDKDF (reference sequence). Positive CCR7 selection of CD45RO-negative cells yielded the naive CD8 cells, and terminally differentiated effector memory CD45RA+ cells were excluded. Measured with immunoSEQ multiplex PCR; TCRdb has only the in-frame clones, and not every one. The data contain about 2.2 million clones, roughly 95% of them singletons.

The chain carries TRBV15 and TRBJ1-1; possibly TRBD1 for D (5 bases). The sequencing input was naive CD8+ T cells from PBMCs. The sequence came from a man between 18 and 35 years old in good health. Some clones in this sample may be carry-over from other donors' samples. The CDR3: CATSRGTEGTNTEAFF. The CDR3 region has the DNA TGTGCCACCAGCAGAGGGACCGAGGGGACGAACACTGAAGCTTTCTTT. Using reference TRBV15 and TRBJ1-1 for the parts outside the CDR3, the full variable domain is DAMVIQNPRYQVTQFGKPVTLSCSQTLNHNVMYWYQQKSSQAPKLLFHYYDKDFNNEADTPDNFQSRRPNTSFCFLDIRSPGLGDTAMYLCATSRGTEGTNTEAFFGQGTRLTVV.